This record concerns one T cell receptor beta chain sequence. The antigen is not known. These data belong to a study of T cell responses to AZD1222 COVID-19 vaccine. Overall study results and limits: Targets within unmutated variant regions were reportedly found for nearly half of spike-specific TCRs. Two AZD1222 doses significantly raised spike-specific TCR breadth and depth over controls. There were repertoire samples only from the period after the peak T cell response.

V was trimmed by 4 bases and J by 2 bases, leaving 9 bases between them. The CDR3 is 15 residues long. Germline-derived CDR1 and CDR2 are MNHEY and SVGAGI. Libraries were prepared by immunoSEQ multiplex PCR; TCRdb keeps only in-frame clonotypes and omits some of them. The sample lists 200,000 or so clones, almost 95% occurring once. The TCR comes from an adult in good health. The sequencing here drew on peripheral blood, taken on day 0 of AZD1222 vaccination. The chain joins TRBV6-5 to TRBJ1-6; D uncertain. The DNA of the CDR3 is TGTGCCAGCAGTTCGCGGACGGCCTATAATTCACCCCTCCACTTT. Its protein product is CASSSRTAYNSPLHF.